This T cell receptor (beta chain) was captured in a study of CD8 T cells in Susac syndrome. TEMRA cells were enriched by FACS, and CD4+ and CD8+ T cells were negatively isolated. Details on this clonotype: Mismatch with germline at one junction end may stem from a read error.

The CDR3 is made up of 13 amino acids. Germline V gene sequence: CDR1 DFQATT, CDR2 SNEGSKA (reference sequence). Random hexamers were used to reverse transcribe an amount of about 0.5 to 1 ug RNA. The CDR3 of TCR beta was amplified by immunoSEQ multiplex PCR across 54 Vbeta and 13 Jbeta. TCRdb passed the immunoSEQ multiplex PCR reads through MiXCR, listing each CDR3 protein once. The data contain 71,000 or so distinct CDR3 sequences, around 93% of them seen just once; the ten biggest clones take up about 0.15%. This rearrangement joins TRBV20-1 to TRBJ2-7, with 10 bases matching TRBD2. The clonotype originates from a human donor with Susac syndrome. Sequenced sample: CD4+ T cells from PBMCs. As DNA, the CDR3 is TGCAGTGTTAGAGCGGGGGGGCCGCGGGAGCAGTACTTC. Its protein product is CSVRAGGPREQYF.